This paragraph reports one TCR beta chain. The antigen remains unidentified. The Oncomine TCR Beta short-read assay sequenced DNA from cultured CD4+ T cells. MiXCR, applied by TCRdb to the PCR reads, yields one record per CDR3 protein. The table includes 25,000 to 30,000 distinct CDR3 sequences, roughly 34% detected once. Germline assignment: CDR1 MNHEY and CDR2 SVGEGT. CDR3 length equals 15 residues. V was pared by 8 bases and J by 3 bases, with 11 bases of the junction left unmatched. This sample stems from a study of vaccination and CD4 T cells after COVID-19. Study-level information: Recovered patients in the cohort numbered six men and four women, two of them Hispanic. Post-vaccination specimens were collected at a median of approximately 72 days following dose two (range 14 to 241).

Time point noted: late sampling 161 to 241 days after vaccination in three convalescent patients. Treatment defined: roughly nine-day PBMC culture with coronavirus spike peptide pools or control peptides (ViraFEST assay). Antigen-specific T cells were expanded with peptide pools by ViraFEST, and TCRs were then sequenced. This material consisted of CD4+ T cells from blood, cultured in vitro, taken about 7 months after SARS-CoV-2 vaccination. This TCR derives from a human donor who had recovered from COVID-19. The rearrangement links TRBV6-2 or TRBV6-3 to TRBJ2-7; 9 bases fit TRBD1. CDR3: CASLSRGQGHYEQYF. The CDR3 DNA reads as TGTGCCAGCCTCAGCCGGGGACAGGGCCACTACGAGCAGTACTTC.